This passage covers 11 T cell receptor beta chains from one sample sequenced in a study of tumor-infiltrating lymphocytes in primary liver carcinoma. It was from roughly 20-30 mg of unsorted bulk tissue that RNA and DNA were co-extracted. The investigators made TCR beta cDNA from approximately 510 ng total RNA, using a constant-region primer. Construction of TCR beta libraries relied on three successive nested multiplex PCR rounds employing slightly modified ARM-PCR. Investigators reported that the first two PCR rounds, at 9 to 11 cycles each, used TRBV1-TRBV30 forward primers with a C-beta reverse primer. TCRdb re-called the multiplex PCR reads through MiXCR, storing one row per CDR3 protein. The repertoire includes about 190,000 distinct CDR3 sequences, around four fifths of them detected once, and 15% to 20% sits in the top ten. The sample comprised tumor tissue from primary liver carcinoma. These receptors came from a middle-aged man with primary liver carcinoma and hepatitis B virus infection.

Worth noting for this clonotype: At one end the junction does not follow the germline gene, possibly because of a read error. V and J are TRBV6-5 and TRBJ2-2; the D gene is possibly TRBD2 (6 bases). CDR1 is MNHEY and CDR2 is SVGAGI in the germline V gene. The CDR3 consists of 14 residues. CDR3 nucleotide sequence: TGTGCCAGCAGCCCCGGAGGCGGAGGCGGGGAACTGTATTTT. Translation: CASSPGGGGGELYF.

This clonotype was picked up a small number of times. This may be a read error: a much more frequent sequence differs by one nucleotide. The V call is TRBV28, the J call TRBJ2-4, with D perhaps matching TRBD1 (8 bases). The CDR3 extends over 14 amino acids. Germline V lookup: CDR1 MDHEN, CDR2 SYDVKM. V lost 10 bases, J lost 0 bases, and 13 bases lay in between. The CDR3 bases are TGTGCCAACAGGGGGGGGCCAGCCAAAAACATTCAGTACTTC. This translates into CANRGGPAKNIQYF.

As to this clonotype: The junction shows a germline mismatch at one end, possibly a read error. The rearrangement links TRBV6-2 or TRBV6-3 to TRBJ2-7; 8 nucleotides agree with TRBD2. Germline loops: CDR1 MNHEY, CDR2 SVGEGT. This CDR3 is 14 amino acids long. This chain's CDR3 is CVSRYSTSAYEQYF. The CDR3 region has the DNA TGTGTCAGCAGATACTCGACTAGCGCCTACGAGCAGTACTTC.

This chain joins TRBV6-5 and TRBJ2-1; D is perhaps TRBD1 (6 bases). This CDR3 has 13 residues. V was trimmed by 9 bases and J by 11 bases, leaving 20 bases between them. Germline CDR1 and CDR2: MNHEY and SVGAGI. CDR3 DNA sequence: TGTGCCAGAAGTGACGATACAGGGACCCAGCAGTTCTTC. Amino acids: CARSDDTGTQQFF.

On this clonotype: Given the absence of the conserved phenylalanine or tryptophan at the CDR3 end, a read error is likely. The chain joins TRBV6-1 to TRBJ1-1; 9 nucleotides line up with TRBD1. V was clipped by 10 bases and J by 5 bases; unmatched bases: 5. Per the germline V gene, CDR1 is MNHNS and CDR2 is SASEGT. The CDR3 runs 12 residues. In nucleotides, the CDR3 is TGTGCCAACGGGACAGGGTGGACTGAAGCTTTCTCT. Translated: CANGTGWTEAFS.

V is TRBV5-4 and J is TRBJ1-1; 10 bases map to TRBD1. This CDR3 spans 16 amino acids. Germline V lookup: CDR1 SGHNT, CDR2 YYREEE (reference sequence). With V trimmed by 4 bases and J by 10 bases, 16 bases remained unmatched. In DNA, the CDR3 is TGTGCCAGCAGCACCGACAGGGGGCGATTAAGCACAGGAGCTTTCTTT. Protein: CASSTDRGRLSTGAFF. The full variable domain, with the rest looked up from reference TRBV5-4 and TRBJ1-1, is ETGVTQSPTHLIKTRGQQVTLRCSSQSGHNTVSWYQQALGQGPQFIFQYYREEENGRGNFPPRFSGLQFPNYSSELNVNALELDDSALYLCASSTDRGRLSTGAFFGQGTRLTVV.

Remarks on this clonotype: At one end the junction does not follow the germline gene, possibly because of a read error. In DNA, the CDR3 is TGTGCCATCAGTGATCAGAGAGGGGAGGTAGGACAGCACCAGCATTTT. Amino acids: CAISDQRGEVGQHQHF. The J gene is TRBJ1-5, the V gene TRBV10-3, with D possibly being TRBD1 (6 bases). Germline assignment: CDR1 ENHRY and CDR2 SYGVKD. There are 16 residues in the CDR3.

The chain couples TRBV11-2 to TRBJ2-1; D is unclear. The ends were cut back, 10 bases at V and 6 bases at J, with 13 bases in the middle. Germline CDR1 SGHAT, CDR2 FQNNGV. The length of the CDR3 is 12 residues. In DNA form, the CDR3 reads TGTGCCATGAGCTTACATGCCAATGAGCAGTTCTTC. It is translated as CAMSLHANEQFF.

Worth noting for this clonotype: A junction boundary mismatches the germline segment, possibly from a read error. The rearrangement links TRBV6-2 or TRBV6-3 to TRBJ2-7, with 7 bases fitting TRBD1. Germline loops: CDR1 MNHEY, CDR2 SVGEGT. CDR3 length: 17 amino acids. CDR3 DNA: TGTACCAGCAGTTATTGGGAAGCCGGGACAGAGGACTACGAGCAGTACTTC. Encoded protein: CTSSYWEAGTEDYEQYF.

About this clonotype itself: Here the CDR3 omits its conserved ending phenylalanine or tryptophan, so a read error is the likely source. The chain couples TRBV30 to TRBJ1-1; D not resolved. The germline V gene has CDR1 GTSNPN and CDR2 SVGIG (reference sequence). The CDR3 covers 12 residues. The CDR3 here is CAWKGGNNEAFL. CDR3 DNA: TGTGCCTGGAAGGGCGGCAACAATGAAGCTTTCCTT.

To note about this clonotype: Germline is not matched at one junction end, which may reflect a read error. The V and J genes are TRBV12-3 or TRBV12-4 and TRBJ1-6; no reliable D call. The CDR3 spans 13 residues. The CDR3 DNA reads TGTGGCAGCAGTTTGGGGTATCAGTCACCCCTCCACTTT. Protein sequence: CGSSLGYQSPLHF.